Each of the 2 T cell receptor beta chains below was sequenced from the same sample in a study of T cells in Graves' hyperthyroidism and ophthalmopathy. TCR beta CDR3 regions were amplified from RNA transcripts. The study used the HTBI primer set for a first-round RT-PCR of the TCR CDR3. TCRdb passed the multiplex PCR reads through MiXCR, listing each CDR3 protein once. The sample has about 720,000 distinct CDR3 sequences; 15% to 20% are singletons. The specimen was blood. These receptors were collected from a young man with Graves' hyperthyroidism.

V gene TRBV7-2 combines with J gene TRBJ2-2, with 7 bases fitting TRBD2. The ends lost 3 bases at V and 5 bases at J; junction bases unmatched: 12. Germline V gene lookup returns CDR1 SGHTA and CDR2 FQGNSA. The CDR3 covers 17 residues. CDR3 DNA sequence: TGTGCCAGCAGCTTGAGGGTTTGGGGGGGAGGAACCGGGGAGCTGTTTTTT. Residues: CASSLRVWGGGTGELFF.

This clonotype was recorded at least ten times. The chain employs TRBV3-1 and TRBJ1-2; 8 positions match TRBD1. The CDR3 length is 17 residues. The trim removed 0 bases at V and 1 base at J, leaving 7 bases unmatched. CDR1 LGHDT and CDR2 YNNKEL come from the germline V gene (reference sequence). The CDR3 bases are TGTGCCAGCAGCCAAGATCGGGGGACAGGCTTTAACTATGGCTACACCTTC. It specifies CASSQDRGTGFNYGYTF.